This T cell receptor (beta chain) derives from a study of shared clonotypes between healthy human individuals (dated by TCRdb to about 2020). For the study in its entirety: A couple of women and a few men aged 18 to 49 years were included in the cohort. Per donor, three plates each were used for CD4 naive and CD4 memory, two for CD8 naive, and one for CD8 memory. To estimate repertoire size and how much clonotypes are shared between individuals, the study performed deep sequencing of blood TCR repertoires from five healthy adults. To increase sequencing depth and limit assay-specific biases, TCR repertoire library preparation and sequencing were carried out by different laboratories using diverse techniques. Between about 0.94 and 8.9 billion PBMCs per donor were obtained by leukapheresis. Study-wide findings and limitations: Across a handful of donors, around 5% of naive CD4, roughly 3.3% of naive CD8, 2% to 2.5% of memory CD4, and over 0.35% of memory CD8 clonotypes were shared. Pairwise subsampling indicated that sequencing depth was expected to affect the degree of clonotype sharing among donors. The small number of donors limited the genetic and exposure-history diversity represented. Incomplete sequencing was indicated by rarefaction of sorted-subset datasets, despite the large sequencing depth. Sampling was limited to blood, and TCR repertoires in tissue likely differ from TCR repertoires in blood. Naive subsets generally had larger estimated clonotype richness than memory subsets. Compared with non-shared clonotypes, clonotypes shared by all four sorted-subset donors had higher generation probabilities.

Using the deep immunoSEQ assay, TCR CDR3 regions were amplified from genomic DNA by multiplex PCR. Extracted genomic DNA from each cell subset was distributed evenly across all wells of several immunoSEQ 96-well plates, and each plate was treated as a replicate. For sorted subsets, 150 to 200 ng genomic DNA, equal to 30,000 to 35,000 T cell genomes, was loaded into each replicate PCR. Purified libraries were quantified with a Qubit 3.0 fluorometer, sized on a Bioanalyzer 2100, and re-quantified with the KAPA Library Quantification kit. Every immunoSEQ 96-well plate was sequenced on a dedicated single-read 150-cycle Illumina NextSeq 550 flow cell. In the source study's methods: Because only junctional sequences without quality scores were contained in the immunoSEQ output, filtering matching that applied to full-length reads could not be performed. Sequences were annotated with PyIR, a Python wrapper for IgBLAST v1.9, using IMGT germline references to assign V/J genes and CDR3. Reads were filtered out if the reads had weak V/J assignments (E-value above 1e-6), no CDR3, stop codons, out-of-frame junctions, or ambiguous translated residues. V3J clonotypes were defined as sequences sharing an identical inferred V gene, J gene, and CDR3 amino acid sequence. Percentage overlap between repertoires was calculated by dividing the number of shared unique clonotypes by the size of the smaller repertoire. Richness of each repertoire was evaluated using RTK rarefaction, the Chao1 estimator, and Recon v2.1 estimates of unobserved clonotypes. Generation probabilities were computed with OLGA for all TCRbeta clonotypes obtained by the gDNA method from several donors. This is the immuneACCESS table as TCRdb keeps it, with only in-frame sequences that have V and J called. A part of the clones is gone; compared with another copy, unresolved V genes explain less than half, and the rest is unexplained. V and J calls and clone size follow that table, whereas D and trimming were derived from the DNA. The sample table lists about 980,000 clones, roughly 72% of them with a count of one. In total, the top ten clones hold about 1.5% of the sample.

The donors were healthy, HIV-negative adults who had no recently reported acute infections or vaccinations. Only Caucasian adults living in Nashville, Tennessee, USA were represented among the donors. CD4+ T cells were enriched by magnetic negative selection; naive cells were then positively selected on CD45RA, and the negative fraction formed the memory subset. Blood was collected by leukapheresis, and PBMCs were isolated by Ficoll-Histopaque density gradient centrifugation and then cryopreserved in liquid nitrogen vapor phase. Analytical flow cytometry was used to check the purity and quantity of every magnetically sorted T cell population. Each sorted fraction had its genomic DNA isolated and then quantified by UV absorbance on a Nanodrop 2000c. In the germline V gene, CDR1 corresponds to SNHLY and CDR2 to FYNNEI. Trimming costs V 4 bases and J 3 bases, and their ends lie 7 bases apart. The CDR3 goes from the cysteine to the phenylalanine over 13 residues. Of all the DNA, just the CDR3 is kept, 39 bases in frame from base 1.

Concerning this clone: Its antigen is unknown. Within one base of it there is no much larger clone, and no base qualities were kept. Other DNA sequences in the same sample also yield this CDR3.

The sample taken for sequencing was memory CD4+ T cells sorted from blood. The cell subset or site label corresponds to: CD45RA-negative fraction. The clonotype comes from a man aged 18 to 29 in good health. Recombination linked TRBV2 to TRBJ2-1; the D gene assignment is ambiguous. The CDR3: CASSALDYNEQFF. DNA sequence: TGTGCCAGCAGTGCTCTAGACTACAATGAGCAGTTCTTC.